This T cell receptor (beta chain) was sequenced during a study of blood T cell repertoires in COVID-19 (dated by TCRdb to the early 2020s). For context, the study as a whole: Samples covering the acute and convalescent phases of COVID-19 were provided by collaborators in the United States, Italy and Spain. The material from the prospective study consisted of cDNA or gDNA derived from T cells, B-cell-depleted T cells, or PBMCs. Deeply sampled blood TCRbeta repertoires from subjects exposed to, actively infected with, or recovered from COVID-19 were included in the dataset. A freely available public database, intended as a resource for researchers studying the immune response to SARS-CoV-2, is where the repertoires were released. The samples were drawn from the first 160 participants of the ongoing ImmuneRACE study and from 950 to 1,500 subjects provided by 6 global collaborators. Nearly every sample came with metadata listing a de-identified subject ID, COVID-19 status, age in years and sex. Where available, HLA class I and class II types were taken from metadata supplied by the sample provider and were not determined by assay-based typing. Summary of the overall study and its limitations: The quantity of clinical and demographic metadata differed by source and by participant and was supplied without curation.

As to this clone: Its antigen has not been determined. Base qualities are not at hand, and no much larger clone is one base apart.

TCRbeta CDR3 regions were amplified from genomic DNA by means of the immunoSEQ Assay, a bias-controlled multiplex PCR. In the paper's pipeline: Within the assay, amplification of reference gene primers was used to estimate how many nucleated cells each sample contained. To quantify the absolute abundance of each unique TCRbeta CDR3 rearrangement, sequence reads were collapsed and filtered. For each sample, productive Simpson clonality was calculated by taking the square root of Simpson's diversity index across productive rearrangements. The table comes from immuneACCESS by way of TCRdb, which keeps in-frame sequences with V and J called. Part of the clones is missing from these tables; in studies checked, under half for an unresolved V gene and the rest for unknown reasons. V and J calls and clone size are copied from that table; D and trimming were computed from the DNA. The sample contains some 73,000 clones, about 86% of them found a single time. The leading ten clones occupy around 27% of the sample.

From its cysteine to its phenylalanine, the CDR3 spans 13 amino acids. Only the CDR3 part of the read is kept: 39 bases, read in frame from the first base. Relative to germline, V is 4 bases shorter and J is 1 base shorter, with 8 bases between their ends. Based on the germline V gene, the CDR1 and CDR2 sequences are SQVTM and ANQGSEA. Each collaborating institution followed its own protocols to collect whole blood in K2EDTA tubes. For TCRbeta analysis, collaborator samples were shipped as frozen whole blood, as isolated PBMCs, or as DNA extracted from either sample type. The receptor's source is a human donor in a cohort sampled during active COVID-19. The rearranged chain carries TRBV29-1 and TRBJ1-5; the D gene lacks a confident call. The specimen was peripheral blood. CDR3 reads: CSVARGSNQPQHF. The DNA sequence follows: TGCAGCGTTGCACGAGGGAGCAATCAGCCCCAGCATTTT.